This note documents a single T cell receptor beta chain sequence. What it binds is not known. The sample is drawn from a study of T cell responses to AZD1222 COVID-19 vaccine. Findings and caveats of the study: With two AZD1222 doses given, Spike-specific TCR breadth and depth both rose.

The CDR3 runs 15 residues. Losses at the gene ends were 7 bases for V and 0 bases for J; bases not matched to a gene: 9. CDR1 and CDR2 (germline): SEHNR, FQNEAQ (reference sequence). The data were produced by immunoSEQ multiplex PCR, yet TCRdb's version contains in-frame clones alone and is incomplete. Of tens of thousands of clones listed, 83% were seen once; the top ten hold roughly half. The rearrangement joins TRBV7-9 to TRBJ2-7; TRBD2 agrees at 7 bases. Sequencing was performed on peripheral blood, taken on day 0 of AZD1222 vaccination. The TCR originated in an adult in good health. CDR3 coding DNA: TGTGCCAGCACCTCGGGAGGTTCGAGCTCCTACGAGCAGTACTTC. Amino acids: CASTSGGSSSYEQYF.